This TCR beta chain was identified during a study of blood T cell repertoires in COVID-19. The wider study: The origin of the acute and convalescent COVID-19 samples was the United States, Italy and Spain.

Worth noting for this clone: The same CDR3 also results from other DNA sequences found in this sample.

The CDR3 extends over 14 amino acids. CDR1 is SGHRS, CDR2 YFSETQ, per germline. V was trimmed by 0 bases and J by 2 bases, leaving 8 bases between them. Exposed enrollees had met someone with a PCR-confirmed or clinician-diagnosed COVID-19 case at some point within the 2 weeks before study entry. Here immunoSEQ multiplex PCR was the method, and the copy in TCRdb shows in-frame clones only, minus some. The sample yields 350,000 to 400,000 clones, roughly 90% seen once. The source of this sequence is a middle-aged woman who had been exposed to COVID-19. V usage is TRBV5-1 and J usage is TRBJ1-2, with a weak D call TRBD1 (6 bases). Specimen: PBMCs or T cells enriched from blood (not recorded which). The CDR3 spells CASSLDRANYGYTF. The DNA of the CDR3 is TGCGCCAGCAGCTTGGACAGGGCGAACTATGGCTACACCTTC.